This TCR beta chain was captured in a study of T cell responses to AZD1222 COVID-19 vaccine. Sequencing used immunoSEQ multiplex PCR; TCRdb keeps in-frame clones, though not all of them. The table shows under 110,000 clones, with approximately 84% occurring only once. CDR1 KGHSH and CDR2 LQKENI come from the germline V gene. The CDR3 runs 12 residues. Trimming removed 3 bases at V and 8 bases at J, with 5 bases between. The input for sequencing was peripheral blood, taken on day 0 of AZD1222 vaccination. This chain joins TRBV18 and TRBJ1-6, with no clear D. The sequence was obtained from an adult in good health. The DNA of the CDR3 is TGTGCCAGCTCACCGAGGGATTCACCCCTCCACTTT. Translation: CASSPRDSPLHF.